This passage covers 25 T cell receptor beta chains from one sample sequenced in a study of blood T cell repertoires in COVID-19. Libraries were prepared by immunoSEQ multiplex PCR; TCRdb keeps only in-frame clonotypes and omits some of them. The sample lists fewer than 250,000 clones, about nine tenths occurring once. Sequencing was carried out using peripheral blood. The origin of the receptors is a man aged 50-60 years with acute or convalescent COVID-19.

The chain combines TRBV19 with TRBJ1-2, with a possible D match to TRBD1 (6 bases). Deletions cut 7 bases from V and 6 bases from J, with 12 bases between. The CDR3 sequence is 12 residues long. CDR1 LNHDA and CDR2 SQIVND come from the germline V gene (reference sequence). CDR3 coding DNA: TGTGCCAGTACCGACTACAGGGATGGCTACACCTTC. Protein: CASTDYRDGYTF.

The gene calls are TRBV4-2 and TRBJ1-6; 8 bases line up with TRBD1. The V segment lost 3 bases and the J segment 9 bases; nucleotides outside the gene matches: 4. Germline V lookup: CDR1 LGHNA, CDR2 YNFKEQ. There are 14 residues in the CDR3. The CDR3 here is CASSQMTGVSPLHF. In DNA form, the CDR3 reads TGTGCCAGCAGCCAGATGACAGGGGTTTCACCCCTCCACTTT.

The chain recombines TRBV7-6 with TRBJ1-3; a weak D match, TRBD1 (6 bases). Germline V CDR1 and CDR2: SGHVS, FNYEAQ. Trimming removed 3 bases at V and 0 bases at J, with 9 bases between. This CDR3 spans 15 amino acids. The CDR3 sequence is CASSLAGASGNTIYF. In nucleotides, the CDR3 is TGTGCCAGCAGCTTGGCAGGGGCCTCTGGAAACACCATATATTTT.

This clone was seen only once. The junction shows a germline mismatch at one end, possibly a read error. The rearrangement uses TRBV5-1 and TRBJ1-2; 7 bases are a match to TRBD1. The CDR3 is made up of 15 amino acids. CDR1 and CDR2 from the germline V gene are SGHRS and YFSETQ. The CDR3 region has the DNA TGCGCCAGCAGCCAGAGGACAGGCTCTCCCTATGGGTACACCTTC. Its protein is CASSQRTGSPYGYTF.

CDR3 in DNA: TGTGCCAGCAGCCCGGGGGGACTGCACTCTGGAAACACCATATATTTT. This gives the protein CASSPGGLHSGNTIYF. The genes are TRBV5-4 and TRBJ1-3; D is possibly TRBD1 (5 bases). V was pared by 4 bases and J by 0 bases, with 14 bases between. Per the germline V gene, CDR1 is SGHNT and CDR2 is YYREEE (reference sequence). The CDR3 length is 16 residues.

CDR3 in amino acids: CASSQGWEKLFF. CDR3 sequence (DNA): TGTGCCAGCAGTCAGGGTTGGGAAAAACTGTTTTTT. The chain uses TRBV6-5 and TRBJ1-4; D perhaps matches TRBD1 (5 bases). The V gene's germline CDR1 is MNHEY and CDR2 SVGAGI. This CDR3 spans 12 amino acids. V lost 5 bases and J lost 8, with 9 bases in between.

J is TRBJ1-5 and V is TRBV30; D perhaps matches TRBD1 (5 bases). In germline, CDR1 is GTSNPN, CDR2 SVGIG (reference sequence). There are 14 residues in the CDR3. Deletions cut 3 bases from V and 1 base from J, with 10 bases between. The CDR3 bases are TGTGCCTGGAGCGCGGGACGGAGCAATCAGCCCCAGCATTTT. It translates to CAWSAGRSNQPQHF.

The CDR3 DNA is TGTGCCAGCAGCCGCGGGATTGGTGGCTACACCTTC. Translation gives CASSRGIGGYTF. The rearrangement uses TRBV5-6 and TRBJ1-2; no clear D. The CDR3 totals 12 residues. V lost 4 bases and J 7 bases, leaving 11 bases between the germline ends. Germline V gene data show CDR1 as SGHDT and CDR2 as YYEEEE.

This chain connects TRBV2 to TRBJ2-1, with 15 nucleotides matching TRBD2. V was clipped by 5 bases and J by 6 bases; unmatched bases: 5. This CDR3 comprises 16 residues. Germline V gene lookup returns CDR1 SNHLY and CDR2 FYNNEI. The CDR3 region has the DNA TGTGCCAGCAGTTGGGGACTAGCGGGGGGCAGCAATGAGCAGTTCTTC. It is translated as CASSWGLAGGSNEQFF.

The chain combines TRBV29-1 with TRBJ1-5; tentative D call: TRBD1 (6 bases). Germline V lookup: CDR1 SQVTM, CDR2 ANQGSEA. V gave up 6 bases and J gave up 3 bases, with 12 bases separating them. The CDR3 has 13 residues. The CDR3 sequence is CSVSQGFNQPQHF. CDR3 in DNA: TGCAGCGTATCACAGGGTTTCAATCAGCCCCAGCATTTT.

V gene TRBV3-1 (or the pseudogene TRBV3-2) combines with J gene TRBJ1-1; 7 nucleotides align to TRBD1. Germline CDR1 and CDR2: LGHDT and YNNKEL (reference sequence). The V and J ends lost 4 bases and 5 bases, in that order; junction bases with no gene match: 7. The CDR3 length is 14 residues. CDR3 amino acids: CASSPRDSRTEAFF. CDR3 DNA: TGTGCCAGCAGCCCCCGGGACAGCCGGACTGAAGCTTTCTTT.

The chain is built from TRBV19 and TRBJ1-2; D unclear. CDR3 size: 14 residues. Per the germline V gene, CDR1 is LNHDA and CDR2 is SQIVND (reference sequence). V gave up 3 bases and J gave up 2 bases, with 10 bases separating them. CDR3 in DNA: TGTGCCAGTAGTATTTCAGGTCTAAACTATGGCTACACCTTC. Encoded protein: CASSISGLNYGYTF.

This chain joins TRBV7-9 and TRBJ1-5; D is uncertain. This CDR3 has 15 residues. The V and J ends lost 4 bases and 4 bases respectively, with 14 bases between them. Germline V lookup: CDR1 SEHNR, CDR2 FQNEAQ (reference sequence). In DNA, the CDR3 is TGTGCCAGCAGCTCCACCCGCAGGCCGAATCAGCCCCAGCATTTT. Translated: CASSSTRRPNQPQHF.

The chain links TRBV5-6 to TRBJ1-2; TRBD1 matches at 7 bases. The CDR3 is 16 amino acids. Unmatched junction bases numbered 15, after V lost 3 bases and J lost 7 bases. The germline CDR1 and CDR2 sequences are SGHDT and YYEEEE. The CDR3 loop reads CASSWRGHSWQSGYTF. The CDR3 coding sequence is TGTGCCAGCAGCTGGAGGGGGCACTCCTGGCAAAGTGGCTACACCTTC. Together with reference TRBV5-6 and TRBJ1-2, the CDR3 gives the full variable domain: DAGVTQSPTHLIKTRGQQVTLRCSPKSGHDTVSWYQQALGQGPQFIFQYYEEEERQRGNFPDRFSGHQFPNYSSELNVNALLLGDSALYLCASSWRGHSWQSGYTFGSGTRLTVV.

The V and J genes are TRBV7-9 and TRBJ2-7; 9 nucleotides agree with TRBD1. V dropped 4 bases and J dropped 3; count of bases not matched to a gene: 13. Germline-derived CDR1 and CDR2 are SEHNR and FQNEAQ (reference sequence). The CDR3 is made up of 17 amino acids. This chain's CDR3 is CASSSAFLPGQGYEQYF. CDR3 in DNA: TGTGCCAGCAGCTCAGCTTTCCTCCCGGGACAGGGCTACGAGCAGTACTTC.

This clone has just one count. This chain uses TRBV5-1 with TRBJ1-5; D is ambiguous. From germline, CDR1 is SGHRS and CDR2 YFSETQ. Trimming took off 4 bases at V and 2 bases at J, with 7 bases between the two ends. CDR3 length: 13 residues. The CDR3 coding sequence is TGCGCCAGCAGCCCCGTCGGCAATCAGCCCCAGCATTTT. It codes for CASSPVGNQPQHF.

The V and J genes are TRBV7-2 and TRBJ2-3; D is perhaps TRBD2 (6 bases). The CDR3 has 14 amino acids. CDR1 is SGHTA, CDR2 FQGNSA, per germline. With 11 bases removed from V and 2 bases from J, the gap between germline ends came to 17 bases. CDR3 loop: CAGRLIAVTDTQYF. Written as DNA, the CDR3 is TGTGCCGGACGATTGATAGCGGTCACAGATACGCAGTATTTT. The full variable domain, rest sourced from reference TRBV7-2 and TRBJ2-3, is GAGVSQSPSNKVTEKGKDVELRCDPISGHTALYWYRQSLGQGLEFLIYFQGNSAPDKSGLPSDRFSAERTGGSVSTLTIQRTQQEDSAVYLCAGRLIAVTDTQYFGPGTRLTVL.

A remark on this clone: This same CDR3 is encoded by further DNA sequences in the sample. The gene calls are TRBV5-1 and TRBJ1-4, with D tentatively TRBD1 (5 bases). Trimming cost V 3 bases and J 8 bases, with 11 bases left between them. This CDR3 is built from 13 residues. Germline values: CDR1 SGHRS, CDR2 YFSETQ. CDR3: CASSSGGTEKLFF. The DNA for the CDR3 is TGCGCCAGCAGCTCGGGGGGGACCGAAAAACTGTTTTTT.

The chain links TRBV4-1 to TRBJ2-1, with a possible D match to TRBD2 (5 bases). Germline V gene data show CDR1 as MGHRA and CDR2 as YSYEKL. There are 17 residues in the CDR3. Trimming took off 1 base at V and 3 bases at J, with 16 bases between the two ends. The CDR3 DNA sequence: TGCGCCAGCAGCCAAGTATTTTCGGACTTAAACTACAATGAGCAGTTCTTC. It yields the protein CASSQVFSDLNYNEQFF.

CDR3 amino acids: CASSTDHRATNYGYTF. The CDR3 DNA reads TGCGCCAGCAGCACAGACCACAGAGCCACTAACTATGGCTACACCTTC. V is TRBV5-1 and J is TRBJ1-2, with D hard to call. The V gene's germline CDR1 is SGHRS and CDR2 YFSETQ. The CDR3 length is 16 residues. V was pared by 4 bases and J by 0 bases, with 16 bases between.

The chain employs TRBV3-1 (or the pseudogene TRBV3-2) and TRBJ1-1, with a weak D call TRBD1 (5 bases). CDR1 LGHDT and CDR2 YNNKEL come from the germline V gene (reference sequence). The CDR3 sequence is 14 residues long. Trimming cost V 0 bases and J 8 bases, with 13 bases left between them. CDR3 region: CASSQERAGSEAFF. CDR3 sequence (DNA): TGTGCCAGCAGCCAAGAGCGTGCAGGGTCGGAAGCTTTCTTT.

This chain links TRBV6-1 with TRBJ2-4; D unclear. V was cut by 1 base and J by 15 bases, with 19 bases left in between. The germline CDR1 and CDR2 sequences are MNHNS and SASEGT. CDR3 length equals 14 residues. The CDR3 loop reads CASSEGASRNLRYF. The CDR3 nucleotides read TGTGCCAGCAGTGAAGGCGCAAGCCGCAATTTAAGGTACTTC.

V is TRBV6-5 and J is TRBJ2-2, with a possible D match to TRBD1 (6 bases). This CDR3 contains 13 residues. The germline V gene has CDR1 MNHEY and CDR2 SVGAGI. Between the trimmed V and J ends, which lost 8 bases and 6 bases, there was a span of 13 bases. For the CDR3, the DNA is TGTGCCAGCCGACAGGTGCGCGCCGGGGAGCTGTTTTTT. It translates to CASRQVRAGELFF.

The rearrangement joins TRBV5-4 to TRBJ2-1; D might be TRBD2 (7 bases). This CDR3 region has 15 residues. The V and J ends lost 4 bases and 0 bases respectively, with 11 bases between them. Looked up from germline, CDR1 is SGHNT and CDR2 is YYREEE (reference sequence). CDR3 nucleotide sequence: TGTGCCAGCAGCCTCGGGGGGCCCTCCTACAATGAGCAGTTCTTC. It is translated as CASSLGGPSYNEQFF.

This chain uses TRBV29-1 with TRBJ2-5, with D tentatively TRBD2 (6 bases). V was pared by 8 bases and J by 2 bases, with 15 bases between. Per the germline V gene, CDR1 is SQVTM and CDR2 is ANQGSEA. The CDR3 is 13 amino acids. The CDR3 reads CSHVRDLQETQYF. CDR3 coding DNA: TGCAGCCACGTCCGGGACTTACAAGAGACCCAGTACTTC.